This T cell receptor (beta chain) stems from a study of T cells in Graves' hyperthyroidism and ophthalmopathy. The CDR3 totals 15 residues. Per the germline V gene, CDR1 is MGHRA and CDR2 is YSYEKL. V was clipped by 4 bases and J by 6 bases, with 17 bases between them. This clonotype has just a few counts. RNA transcripts served as the template for amplifying TCR beta CDR3 regions. TCR CDR3 regions were first amplified by RT-PCR with HTBI primers. TCRdb re-analysed the multiplex PCR reads in MiXCR, keeping a single row per CDR3 protein. The sample has 700,000 or so distinct CDR3 sequences, approximately 14% seen once. A Clinical Activity Score of at least 3, a NOSPECS grade of at least 4 and a duration under 3 months were recorded in the ophthalmopathy patients. Uncontrolled infection, other autoimmune disease, pregnancy or lactation disqualified patients from enrolment. Diagnosis relied on clinical symptoms, serum thyroxine and TRAb, thyroid ultrasound and orbital computed tomography.

This chain connects TRBV4-1 to TRBJ2-3; tentatively, D is TRBD1 (6 bases). This clonotype was sampled from a woman aged 50 to 65 with Graves' ophthalmopathy. Sequencing was done on a sample of blood. CDR3 sequence: CASSPHGQPTDTQYF. In nucleotides, the CDR3 is TGCGCCAGCAGCCCCCACGGACAGCCAACGGATACGCAGTATTTT.